Below are 27 T cell receptor beta chains sequenced from a single sample in a study of CD8+ T cells in alopecia areata. cDNA serving as the sequencing template came from extracted, reverse transcribed RNA. Repertoires were generated with immunoSEQ multiplex PCR, while TCRdb's copy carries only in-frame clones and drops some. In the table there are about 180,000 clones, 59% of which are singletons. This sample comprised CD4+ T cells sorted from blood, obtained at week 0. These receptors were collected from a human donor with alopecia areata.

This clone was detected a few times. The chain recombines TRBV5-1 with TRBJ1-4; D uncertain. V shed 0 bases and J shed 6 bases, with 15 bases lying between them. The CDR3 is 16 residues long. Germline V CDR1 and CDR2: SGHRS, YFSETQ. CDR3 bases: TGCGCCAGCAGCTTGGGGGGAAGACCGTCGGATGAAAAACTGTTTTTT. The encoded protein is CASSLGGRPSDEKLFF.

The chain is built from TRBV10-3 and TRBJ2-5; unclear D gene. CDR3 length: 12 amino acids. Deletions cut 10 bases from V and 4 bases from J, with 13 bases between. Germline assignment: CDR1 ENHRY and CDR2 SYGVKD. Here the CDR3 reads CATSGGGETQYF. Written as DNA, the CDR3 is TGTGCCACCTCCGGTGGTGGAGAGACCCAGTACTTC.

The rearrangement uses TRBV6-5 and TRBJ2-5; D uncertain. The germline V gene has CDR1 MNHEY and CDR2 SVGAGI. Trimming pared 7 bases from V and 3 bases from J, leaving 18 bases between. The CDR3 is made up of 15 amino acids. CDR3: CASNRGPDRKETQYF. DNA of the CDR3: TGTGCCAGCAACAGAGGACCGGACCGAAAAGAGACCCAGTACTTC.

The CDR3 is CAISTANTGELFF. In DNA form, the CDR3 reads TGTGCCATCAGTACAGCGAACACCGGGGAGCTGTTTTTT. The V gene is TRBV10-3, the J gene TRBJ2-2, with D unclear. Trimming cost V 5 bases and J 0 bases, with 4 bases left between them. The CDR3 has 13 residues. Germline V CDR1 and CDR2: ENHRY, SYGVKD.

The chain combines TRBV29-1 with TRBJ1-5; the match to TRBD1 covers 8 bases. The ends lost 3 bases at V and 4 bases at J; junction bases unmatched: 5. Germline lookup yields CDR1 SQVTM and CDR2 ANQGSEA. The CDR3 totals 14 residues. CDR3 nucleotides: TGCAGCGTTGAGACAGGGGTCCGTAATCAGCCCCAGCATTTT. Its translation is CSVETGVRNQPQHF.

This chain links TRBV27 with TRBJ2-2; D gene unclear. There are 12 residues in the CDR3. Germline V gene lookup returns CDR1 MNHEY and CDR2 SMNVEV (reference sequence). V shed 0 bases and J shed 7 bases, with 3 bases lying between them. Here the CDR3 reads CASSLSGGELFF. The DNA for the CDR3 is TGTGCCAGCAGTTTATCGGGCGGGGAGCTGTTTTTT.

The chain links TRBV29-1 to TRBJ2-7; D remains unclear. CDR1 is SQVTM, CDR2 ANQGSEA, per germline. V lost 5 bases and J 3 bases, leaving 14 bases between the germline ends. CDR3 length: 13 residues. CDR3 loop: CSVLEPTHYEQYF. DNA of the CDR3: TGCAGCGTTCTGGAACCAACCCACTACGAGCAGTACTTC.

This clone was recorded once. The CDR3 DNA follows: TGCAGCGTTGCTAGGGGGCAAACTGAAGCTTTCTTT. Translation gives CSVARGQTEAFF. The gene calls are TRBV29-1 and TRBJ1-1, with 7 bases that match TRBD1. The CDR3 contains 12 residues. Germline V gives CDR1 SQVTM, CDR2 ANQGSEA. V shed 4 bases, J shed 5 bases, and the junction held 4 bases outside the gene matches.

The V gene is TRBV6-5, the J gene TRBJ2-7, with unresolved D. The CDR3 extends over 15 amino acids. The ends were cut back, 5 bases at V and 8 bases at J, with 22 bases in the middle. Germline V CDR1 and CDR2: MNHEY, SVGAGI. The CDR3 bases are TGTGCCAGCAGTCCAACCGGACCGCTACCGGATAAGCAGTACTTC. Amino acid sequence: CASSPTGPLPDKQYF.

The chain couples TRBV27 to TRBJ2-1; 12 positions agree with TRBD2. Germline V CDR1 and CDR2: MNHEY, SMNVEV (reference sequence). The junction had 13 bases not matched to a gene; V was cut back by 7 bases and J by 3 bases. The CDR3 is 18 residues long. CDR3 sequence reads: CASTPVTSGGKGYNEQFF. Written as DNA, the CDR3 is TGTGCCAGCACCCCCGTCACTAGCGGGGGGAAAGGCTACAATGAGCAGTTCTTC.

This chain uses TRBV9 with TRBJ1-5, with 7 bases fitting TRBD1. V gave up 4 bases and J gave up 9 bases; unmatched junction bases: 10. CDR3 length: 14 residues. Germline loops: CDR1 SGDLS, CDR2 YYNGEE. Written as DNA, the CDR3 is TGTGCCAGCAGCACAACCTCCCAGGGGGGGCCCCAGCATTTT. Protein sequence: CASSTTSQGGPQHF.

The J gene is TRBJ1-1, the V gene TRBV29-1; 7 nucleotides agree with TRBD1. This CDR3 region has 12 residues. Looked up from germline, CDR1 is SQVTM and CDR2 is ANQGSEA. With 7 bases clipped from V and 7 bases from J, the junction kept 9 bases outside the gene matches. CDR3 DNA sequence: TGCAGCGCCCACAGGGGTATGGGTGAAGCTTTCTTT. It codes for CSAHRGMGEAFF. The complete variable domain, with remaining parts taken from reference TRBV29-1 and TRBJ1-1, reads SAVISQKPSRDICQRGTSLTIQCQVDSQVTMMFWYRQQPGQSLTLIATANQGSEATYESGFVIDKFPISRPNLTFSTLTVSNMSPEDSSIYLCSAHRGMGEAFFGQGTRLTVV.

The chain has TRBV29-1 and TRBJ1-2; D remains ambiguous. CDR1 and CDR2 (germline): SQVTM, ANQGSEA. The CDR3 runs to 11 residues. Trimming pared 4 bases from V and 8 bases from J, leaving 11 bases between. CDR3 protein: CSVGGQEGYTF. CDR3 coding DNA: TGCAGCGTTGGAGGGCAGGAGGGCTACACCTTC.

This chain joins TRBV15 and TRBJ1-6; D gene uncertain. V was trimmed by 1 base and J by 5 bases, leaving 12 bases between them. Germline lookup yields CDR1 LNHNV and CDR2 YYDKDF (reference sequence). The CDR3 runs 16 residues. The CDR3, as DNA: TGTGCCACCAGCAGAGGACCCGACATGGATAATTCACCCCTCCACTTT. Translation: CATSRGPDMDNSPLHF.

This sequence joins TRBV2 and TRBJ1-3; no firm D call. Trimming pared 0 bases from V and 3 bases from J, leaving 3 bases between. The CDR3 extends over 13 amino acids. Germline-derived CDR1 and CDR2 are SNHLY and FYNNEI. The CDR3 here is CASSEALGNTIYF. The DNA for the CDR3 is TGTGCCAGCAGTGAAGCGCTTGGAAACACCATATATTTT.

The chain combines TRBV7-9 with TRBJ1-2; perhaps TRBD1 as D (5 bases). The V gene lost 0 bases and the J gene lost 1 base, with 6 bases spanning the gap. Germline V gene data show CDR1 as SEHNR and CDR2 as FQNEAQ (reference sequence). The CDR3 extends over 14 amino acids. As DNA, the CDR3 is TGTGCCAGCAGCTTAGCAGGGGTTAACTATGGCTACACCTTC. This codes for CASSLAGVNYGYTF.

The chain employs TRBV15 and TRBJ1-6, with D uncertain. The CDR3 totals 14 residues. Germline CDR1 is LNHNV and CDR2 is YYDKDF (reference sequence). The ends were cut back, 5 bases at V and 10 bases at J, with 15 bases in the middle. The CDR3 coding sequence is TGTGCCACCAGCCCGCAAAGGGATCGGTCACCCCTCCACTTT. The encoded protein is CATSPQRDRSPLHF.

CDR3 sequence (DNA): TGTGCCTGGAGTGTATTTTTGCGGGCCGCCGTTGGGCAGTTCTTC. It specifies CAWSVFLRAAVGQFF. The chain combines TRBV30 with TRBJ2-1; tentative D call: TRBD2 (5 bases). V was pared by 0 bases and J by 12 bases, with 21 bases between. The germline CDR1 and CDR2 sequences are GTSNPN and SVGIG (reference sequence). The CDR3 is 15 amino acids. The variable domain in full, with the rest retrieved from reference TRBV30 and TRBJ2-1, is SQTIHQWPATLVQPVGSPLSLECTVEGTSNPNLYWYRQAAGRGLQLLFYSVGIGQISSEVPQNLSASRPQDRQFILSSKKLLLSDSGFYLCAWSVFLRAAVGQFFGPGTRLTVL.

This clone has just one count. The CDR3 coding sequence is TGTGCCACCACTGTCGGGGTGAACACTGAAGCTTTCTTT. Its protein product is CATTVGVNTEAFF. The V gene is TRBV14, the J gene TRBJ1-1; D unresolved. The CDR3 is 13 residues long. CDR1 is SGHDN, CDR2 FVKESK, per germline. Trimming stripped 10 bases from V and 0 bases from J, with 12 bases between.

The V gene is TRBV30, the J gene TRBJ2-5; 11 positions agree with TRBD2. Losses at the gene ends were 3 bases for V and 1 base for J; bases not matched to a gene: 10. The CDR3 length is 17 residues. Germline loops: CDR1 GTSNPN, CDR2 SVGIG (reference sequence). CDR3 region: CAWRGFTSGGFQETQYF. CDR3 DNA: TGTGCCTGGAGGGGTTTCACTAGCGGGGGTTTCCAAGAGACCCAGTACTTC.

This chain uses TRBV19 with TRBJ2-1, with 7 nucleotides matching TRBD2. Germline loops: CDR1 LNHDA, CDR2 SQIVND (reference sequence). The CDR3 contains 13 residues. V shed 4 bases, J shed 10 bases, and the junction held 7 bases outside the gene matches. CDR3 residues: CASSTRSGEEQFF. In nucleotides, the CDR3 is TGTGCCAGTAGTACTCGAAGCGGGGAGGAGCAGTTCTTC.

The rearrangement uses TRBV5-1 and TRBJ2-7; D could derive from TRBD1 or TRBD2 (6 bases each). V was clipped by 7 bases and J by 0 bases, with 17 bases between them. The CDR3 extends over 15 amino acids. Germline V CDR1 and CDR2: SGHRS, YFSETQ. CDR3 sequence: CASATSGAGSYEQYF. The CDR3, as DNA: TGCGCCAGCGCGACTTCGGGGGCCGGCTCCTACGAGCAGTACTTC.

The chain uses TRBV7-9 and TRBJ2-5; D possibly uses TRBD1 or TRBD2 (5 bases each). Trimming took 5 bases from V and 9 from J, leaving 16 bases between them. The CDR3 has 13 residues. CDR1 and CDR2 from the germline V gene are SEHNR and FQNEAQ (reference sequence). CDR3 sequence: CASSRGTVNSQYF. As DNA, the CDR3 is TGTGCCAGCAGCCGAGGGACGGTAAATTCCCAGTACTTC.

V usage is TRBV30 and J usage is TRBJ1-4, with D hard to call. The CDR3 contains 16 residues. Per germline, CDR1 GTSNPN and CDR2 SVGIG (reference sequence). V lost 2 bases and J lost 8, with 21 bases in between. This CDR3 reads CAWSQTIRFSLEKLFF. Here the CDR3 DNA reads TGTGCCTGGAGTCAAACCATTAGGTTTAGCTTAGAAAAACTGTTTTTT.

V usage is TRBV29-1 and J usage is TRBJ1-1; tentatively, D is TRBD1 (5 bases). Germline assignment: CDR1 SQVTM and CDR2 ANQGSEA. The V and J ends lost 3 bases and 0 bases respectively, with 11 bases between them. CDR3 length: 14 amino acids. In DNA, the CDR3 is TGCAGCGTTGACAGGGTCCTTTTGAACACTGAAGCTTTCTTT. Amino acid sequence: CSVDRVLLNTEAFF. The full variable domain, its missing parts supplied by reference TRBV29-1 and TRBJ1-1, is SAVISQKPSRDICQRGTSLTIQCQVDSQVTMMFWYRQQPGQSLTLIATANQGSEATYESGFVIDKFPISRPNLTFSTLTVSNMSPEDSSIYLCSVDRVLLNTEAFFGQGTRLTVV.

The chain joins TRBV7-9 to TRBJ1-2; D unresolved. Germline values: CDR1 SEHNR, CDR2 FQNEAQ (reference sequence). CDR3 length equals 14 residues. Trimming shortened V by 5 bases and J by 2 bases, and 12 bases separated the two germline ends. The CDR3 loop is CASSPRLSNYGYTF. The CDR3 coding sequence is TGTGCCAGCAGCCCCCGGCTATCGAACTATGGCTACACCTTC.

The J gene is TRBJ2-7, the V gene TRBV30; 8 bases match TRBD1. J lost 0 bases, V lost 2 bases, and 0 bases had no gene match. The germline CDR1 and CDR2 sequences are GTSNPN and SVGIG (reference sequence). The CDR3 is 13 residues long. The CDR3 loop reads CAWSTGGSYEQYF. CDR3 bases: TGTGCCTGGAGTACAGGGGGCTCCTACGAGCAGTACTTC. The entire variable domain, with the rest obtained from reference TRBV30 and TRBJ2-7, is as follows: SQTIHQWPATLVQPVGSPLSLECTVEGTSNPNLYWYRQAAGRGLQLLFYSVGIGQISSEVPQNLSASRPQDRQFILSSKKLLLSDSGFYLCAWSTGGSYEQYFGPGTRLTVT.